Sequencing of this T cell receptor (beta chain) was carried out in a study of blood T cell repertoires in COVID-19 (dated by TCRdb to 2020 to 2022). With respect to the entire study: The collaborator samples originated in the United States, Italy and Spain and spanned the acute and convalescent phases of COVID-19. A de-identified subject ID, COVID-19 status, age in years and sex were almost always included in the sample metadata. A freely available public database, intended as a resource for researchers studying the immune response to SARS-CoV-2, is where the repertoires were released. Where HLA class I and class II types were available, the types were taken from metadata supplied by the sample provider, not from assay-based typing. The prospective study material was composed of cDNA or gDNA derived from T cells, B-cell-depleted T cells, or PBMCs. The samples were drawn from two sources: the first 160 participants of the ongoing ImmuneRACE study, and approximately 1,300 subjects contributed by 6 global collaborators. Subjects who had been exposed to COVID-19, were actively infected with it, or had recovered from it provided the deeply sampled blood TCRbeta repertoires that made up the dataset. What the work shows at the level of the full study, not this receptor alone: The amount of clinical and demographic metadata varied by source and participant and was provided uncurated.

In the prospective study, participants were roughly 18 to 90 years old, resided in about two dozen geographic areas of the United States, and were enrolled through a virtual design. In the prospective study, participants were assigned to cohorts based on the clinical history participants reported in a screening survey and a study questionnaire. For ImmuneRACE Cohort 3, a participant was defined as recovered based on two consecutive negative NP/OP PCR tests, clearance by a healthcare professional, or resolution of symptoms. Mobile phlebotomists in the prospective study collected whole blood, serum and a nasopharyngeal or oropharyngeal swab from every participant. Over an approximately 2-month period, participants in the prospective study had the option of providing additional blood draws and questionnaires. Before DNA extraction, prospective study blood samples were shipped either frozen or at room temperature.

Remarks on this clone: No cognate antigen has been identified for it. No base quality information exists; no much larger clone differs at one position.

TCRbeta CDR3 regions were amplified from genomic DNA by means of the immunoSEQ Assay, a bias-controlled multiplex PCR. The source study handled its data this way. The number of nucleated cells in each sample was estimated from the amplification of reference gene primers within the assay. To quantify the absolute abundance of each unique TCRbeta CDR3 rearrangement, sequence reads were collapsed and filtered. Productive Simpson clonality was computed per sample as the square root of Simpson's diversity index over productive rearrangements. TCRdb obtained this table from immuneACCESS and retained in-frame rearrangements with V and J assigned. These tables miss some clones; where compared with another copy, unresolved V genes account for less than half of the shortfall, and the remainder is unexplained. The V and J calls and clone size come from that table; D and trimming were worked out from the DNA. The sample table records roughly 170,000 clones; around 78% of these occur just once. The ten largest clonotypes hold roughly 4.5% of the sample.

V loses 0 bases, J loses 8 bases, and the germline ends lie 17 bases apart. Via the germline V gene, CDR1 is SGHRS and CDR2 YFSETQ. Counted from cysteine to phenylalanine, this CDR3 has 16 amino acids. Only CDR3 DNA is held: 48 bases, read in frame from base 1. The source of this sequence is a woman aged 45-59 years who had recovered from COVID-19. Sequenced input: PBMCs or T cells enriched from blood (not recorded which). This chain joins TRBV5-1 to TRBJ1-4, with the D gene call left open. The DNA sequence is as follows: TGCGCCAGCAGCTTGGAAGCTGGTCGCGGTCGGGAAAAACTGTTTTTT. This translates into CASSLEAGRGREKLFF. Extended through the reference TRBV5-1 and TRBJ1-4 proteins, this CDR3 yields the full variable domain: KAGVTQTPRYLIKTRGQQVTLSCSPISGHRSVSWYQQTPGQGLQFLFEYFSETQRNKGNFPGRFSGRQFSNSRSEMNVSTLELGDSALYLCASSLEAGRGREKLFFGSGTQLSVL.